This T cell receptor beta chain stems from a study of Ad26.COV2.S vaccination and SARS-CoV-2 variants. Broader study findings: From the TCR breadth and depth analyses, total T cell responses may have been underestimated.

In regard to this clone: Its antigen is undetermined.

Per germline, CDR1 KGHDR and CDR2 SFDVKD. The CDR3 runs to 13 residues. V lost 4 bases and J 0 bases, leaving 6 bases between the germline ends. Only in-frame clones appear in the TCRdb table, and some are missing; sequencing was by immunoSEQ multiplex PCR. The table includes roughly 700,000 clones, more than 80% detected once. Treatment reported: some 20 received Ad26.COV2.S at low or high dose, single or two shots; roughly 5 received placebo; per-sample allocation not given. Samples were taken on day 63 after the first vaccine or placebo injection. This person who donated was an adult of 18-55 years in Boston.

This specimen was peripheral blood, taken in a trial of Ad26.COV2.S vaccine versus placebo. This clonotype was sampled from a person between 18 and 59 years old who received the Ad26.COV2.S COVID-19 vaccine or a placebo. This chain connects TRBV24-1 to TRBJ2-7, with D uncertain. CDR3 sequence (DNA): TGTGCCACCAGTGAAGACAACTCCTACGAGCAGTACTTC. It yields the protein CATSEDNSYEQYF.